This is a list of T cell receptor beta chains from one sample in a study of blood T cell repertoires in COVID-19. Assay used: immunoSEQ multiplex PCR; TCRdb lists only in-frame clones, some missing. The data hold tens of thousands of clones, with roughly four fifths observed a single time. Sequencing used peripheral blood. The receptors shown here come from a woman older than 75 with acute or convalescent COVID-19. Each CDR3 is given with its conserved first and last residue.

v_call	j_call	cdr3_aa
TRBV21-1	TRBJ1-3	CASSKAGGQLSGNTIYF
TRBV19	TRBJ2-3	CASRSVSRGASTDTQYF
TRBV6-5	TRBJ2-7	CASGLAANSYEQYF
TRBV9	TRBJ2-5	CASSVRAGVKETQYF
TRBV5-6	TRBJ1-2	CASLTYDSHLYGYTF
TRBV10-3	TRBJ2-1	CATGERTGTGSDEQFF
TRBV9	TRBJ1-1	CASSVGQPGTEAFF
TRBV12-3/TRBV12-4	TRBJ1-2	CASRDRNNYGYTF
TRBV16	TRBJ1-2	CASSSLQGAGGYTF
TRBV3-1/TRBV3-2	TRBJ1-2	CASSPGEGAEGYTF
TRBV7-2	TRBJ2-2	CASQEGLNTGELFF
TRBV3-1/TRBV3-2	TRBJ1-2	CASSSTGIGSGGYTF
TRBV6-5	TRBJ2-7	CASSYSGGHEQYF
TRBV28	TRBJ2-7	CASTLPGTREQYF
TRBV6-5	TRBJ1-4	CASSYTDWEGEKLFF
TRBV27	TRBJ2-1	CASKGDSLVNEQFF
TRBV5-8	TRBJ1-1	CASSLGQGRENTEAFF
TRBV5-1	TRBJ2-7	CASSQGGMRYEQYF
TRBV2	TRBJ1-6	CASSDRGYNSPLHF
TRBV6-5	TRBJ1-1	CASRVQSFEAFF
TRBV18	TRBJ1-4	CASSPPALSRGLEKLFF
TRBV21-1	TRBJ1-1	CASSIPGGGEENTEAFF
TRBV9	TRBJ2-3	CASSVERRADTQYF
TRBV5-6	TRBJ1-4	CASRDGAHSEKLFF
TRBV11-3	TRBJ2-5	CASSLTSGGETQYF
TRBV6-5	TRBJ1-4	CASSWGATNEKLFF
TRBV5-8	TRBJ1-3	CASSRDTFSGNTIYF
TRBV27	TRBJ2-5	CASSLFGPGQGQETQYF
TRBV28	TRBJ2-7	CASTDLPGQGAYEQYF
TRBV19	TRBJ1-5	CASSGNRDQPQHF
TRBV6-5	TRBJ1-3	CASTPGGNTIYF
TRBV5-4	TRBJ2-2	CASSSPGAGNTGELFF
TRBV3-1/TRBV3-2	TRBJ2-3	CASSLAGNTDTQYF
TRBV2	TRBJ1-1	CASSGQLMNTEAFF
TRBV6-5	TRBJ2-2	CASSSLPQETGELFF
TRBV10-3	TRBJ1-5	CAIMQGLDQPQHF
TRBV28	TRBJ1-2	CASSLAILYGYTF
TRBV10-3	TRBJ2-7	CAIRNTSGSYEQYF
TRBV27	TRBJ2-7	CASAAWDSGNYEQYF
TRBV3-1/TRBV3-2	TRBJ2-1	CASSKGTGTTTKQFF
TRBV27	TRBJ2-7	CASSGQGYEQYF
TRBV18	TRBJ2-7	CASSPRGQSYEQYF
TRBV10-3	TRBJ1-1	CAISESGRSMDAEAFF
TRBV5-1	TRBJ2-5	CASSWGTDQETQYF
TRBV5-1	TRBJ1-2	CASSLTGTGVSNYGYTF
TRBV28	TRBJ1-1	CASSRDRVVTEAFF
TRBV3-1/TRBV3-2	TRBJ2-1	CASSLGGLNVNEQFF
TRBV15	TRBJ1-2	CATSRSGGAGRSEGYTF
TRBV4-1	TRBJ1-6	CASSAGTEINSPLHF
TRBV11-3	TRBJ2-1	CASSHSFGEQFF
TRBV19	TRBJ2-5	CASGRETQYF
TRBV13	TRBJ2-5	CASQIYTRTSGRTSRSIQYF